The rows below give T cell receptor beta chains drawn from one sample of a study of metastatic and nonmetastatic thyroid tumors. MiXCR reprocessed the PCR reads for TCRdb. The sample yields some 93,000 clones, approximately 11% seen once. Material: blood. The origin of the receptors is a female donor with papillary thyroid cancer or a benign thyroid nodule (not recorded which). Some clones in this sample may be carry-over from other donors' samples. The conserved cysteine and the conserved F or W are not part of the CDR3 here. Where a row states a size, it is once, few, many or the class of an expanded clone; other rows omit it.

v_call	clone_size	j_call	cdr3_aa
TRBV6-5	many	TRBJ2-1	ASSYGSNPHNEQF
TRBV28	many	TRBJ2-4	ASREGAWGNIQY
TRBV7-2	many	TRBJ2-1	ASSLNYINEQF
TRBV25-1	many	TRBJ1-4	ASSPCRRVVVTNEKLF
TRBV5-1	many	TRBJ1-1	ASSSQVNTEAF
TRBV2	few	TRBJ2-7	ASSPPQKAPNEQY
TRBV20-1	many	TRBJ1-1	SASGQKGEAF
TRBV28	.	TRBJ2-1	ASRPAEGTNIYNEQF
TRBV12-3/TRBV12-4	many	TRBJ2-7	ASSQSGYEQY
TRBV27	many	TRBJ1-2	ASSSADGYGYT
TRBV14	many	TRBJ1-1	ASSRGPDTEAF
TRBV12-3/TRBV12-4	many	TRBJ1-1	ASTQLRGTEAF
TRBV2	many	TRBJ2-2	ASQGVSTGELF
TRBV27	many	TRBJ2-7	ASARGSSGEQY
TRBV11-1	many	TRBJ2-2	ASGIQGPTLNTGELF
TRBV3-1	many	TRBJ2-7	ASSQGVYEQY
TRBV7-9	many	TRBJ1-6	ASSLGDTYSPLH
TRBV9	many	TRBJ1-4	ASSPTEGREKLF
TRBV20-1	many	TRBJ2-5	SARGAGAGKETQY
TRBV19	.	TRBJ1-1	ASSIDLRGRTEAF
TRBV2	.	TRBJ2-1	ANIQDLDEQF
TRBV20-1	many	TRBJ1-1	SARRTNTEAF
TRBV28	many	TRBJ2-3	ASSLKGTDTQY
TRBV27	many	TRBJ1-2	ASSVSWGKSGYT
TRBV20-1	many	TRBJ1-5	SANRVQYSNQPQH
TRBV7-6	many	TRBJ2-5	ASSDPNEETQY
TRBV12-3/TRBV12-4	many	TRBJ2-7	ASSLVRDSTTEQY
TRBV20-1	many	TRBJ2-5	SARVGETQY
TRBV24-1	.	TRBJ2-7	ATSDPTAASGEQY
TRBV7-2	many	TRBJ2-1	ASSLAGTGYDEQF
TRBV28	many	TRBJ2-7	ASSLFRTAPPYEQY
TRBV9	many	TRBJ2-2	ASSPRLAENTGELF
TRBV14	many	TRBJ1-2	ASSQENYGYT
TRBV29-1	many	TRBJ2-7	SVEDLGHGRGQY
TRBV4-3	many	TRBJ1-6	ASSPRRDSPLH
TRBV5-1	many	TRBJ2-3	ASRTSGSTDTQY
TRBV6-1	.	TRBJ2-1	TSSCDRYNEQF
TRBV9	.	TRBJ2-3	ASSVGSFGTDTQY
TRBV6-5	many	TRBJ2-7	ASSYVRGRYEQY
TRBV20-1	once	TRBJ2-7	SARDPGQGNYEQY
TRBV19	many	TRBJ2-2	ASSMRTGNAGELF
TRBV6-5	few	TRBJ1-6	ASSHGTGYYSHLH
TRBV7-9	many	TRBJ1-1	ASSLVGYMNTEAF
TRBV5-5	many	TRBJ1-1	ASRTTGGTEAF
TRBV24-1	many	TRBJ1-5	ATSDVAVGQPQH
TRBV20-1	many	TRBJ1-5	SATGQPEDPQH
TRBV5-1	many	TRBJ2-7	ASSLAYGPYEQY
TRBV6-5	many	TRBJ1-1	ASSYSRPAAEAF
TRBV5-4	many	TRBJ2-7	ASSFTGTSVLSEQY
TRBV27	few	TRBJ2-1	ASKRSGTSWTSGYNEQF
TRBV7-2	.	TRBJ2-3	ASSSYGARGTQY
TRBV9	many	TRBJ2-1	ASSDPLGGGDYNEQF
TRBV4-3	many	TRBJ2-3	ASSQLGGIDTQY